This T cell receptor beta chain was identified in a study of beta chain features in type 1 diabetes. The CDR3 totals 13 residues. CDR1 is SQVTM and CDR2 is ANQGSEA in the germline V gene. V gave up 3 bases and J gave up 0 bases, with 8 bases separating them. Of the isolated RNA, all was reverse transcribed, and so the sequenced material was expressed TCRB transcripts. Clones were read by immunoSEQ multiplex PCR, and TCRdb kept only the in-frame ones, dropping some. There are fewer than 150,000 clones in the sample; 6.9% occur only once, and 1.1% to 1.5% lies in the top ten. This clone has only a few counts.

This clonotype originated in a woman aged 25 to 39 in good health. Sequenced material: central memory CD4+ T cells from blood. The V call is TRBV29-1, the J call TRBJ1-1; D ambiguous. The CDR3 reads CSVEAQMNTEAFF. CDR3 DNA sequence: TGCAGCGTTGAGGCTCAGATGAACACTGAAGCTTTCTTT.